This T cell receptor beta chain was observed in a study of early T cells in non-severe SARS-CoV-2 infection. Trimming left V 6 bases short and J 2 bases short, with 8 bases between. CDR3 length equals 13 residues. The germline V gene has CDR1 MNHEY and CDR2 SMNVEV (reference sequence). TCRdb re-analysed the 5' RACE reads in MiXCR, keeping a single row per CDR3 protein. Of 80,000 or so distinct CDR3 sequences detected, over 12% appear once; the ten largest clones hold under 4%. Material for sequencing was whole blood. The chain couples TRBV27 to TRBJ1-5; D gene uncertain. The receptor comes from an adult who was a healthcare worker with PCR-confirmed SARS-CoV-2 infection or an uninfected control (not recorded which). CDR3 region: CASSPSGNQPQHF. CDR3 nucleotides: TGTGCCAGCAGCCCCTCTGGCAATCAGCCCCAGCATTTT.